These 18 T cell receptor beta chains originate from one sample sequenced in a study of cytomegalovirus exposure and HLA in healthy donors. PCR used 60 Vbeta primers and 13 Jbeta primers. Sequenced by immunoSEQ multiplex PCR; TCRdb stores in-frame clones only, minus some. The sample lists approximately 160,000 clones; roughly four fifths were seen once. The material sequenced was PBMCs. The receptors derive from a man aged 45 to 65 in good health and CMV-seropositive.

CDR3 loop: CASRKHSGGPPGTQYF. For the CDR3, the DNA is TGTGCCAGCAGGAAACACAGCGGGGGGCCCCCGGGGACCCAGTACTTC. This chain joins TRBV6-6 and TRBJ2-5; 9 positions match TRBD2. From germline, CDR1 is MNHNY and CDR2 SVGAGI (reference sequence). CDR3 length: 16 residues. The J segment lost 7 bases and the V segment lost 6 bases, leaving 15 bases of the junction unmatched.

The genes are TRBV6-6 and TRBJ2-1; the match to TRBD2 covers 7 bases. Germline trimming cut 7 bases from V and 7 bases from J; bases unmatched to any gene: 7. The CDR3 consists of 13 residues. Germline loops: CDR1 MNHNY, CDR2 SVGAGI (reference sequence). The chain's CDR3 is CASNPNGRNEQFF. In nucleotides, the CDR3 is TGTGCCAGCAACCCAAACGGGAGGAATGAGCAGTTCTTC.

The chain carries TRBV6-1 and TRBJ1-1; 7 nucleotides agree with TRBD1. J was trimmed by 1 base and V by 5 bases; bases with no gene match: 7. Germline CDR1 MNHNS, CDR2 SASEGT. The CDR3 is 15 residues long. CDR3 loop: CASSRTTGPNTEAFF. CDR3 DNA: TGTGCCAGCAGTCGCACGACAGGGCCGAACACTGAAGCTTTCTTT.

The rearrangement uses TRBV10-3 and TRBJ1-4, with D possibly matching TRBD1 (5 bases). Germline V gene data show CDR1 as ENHRY and CDR2 as SYGVKD. Trimming removed 2 bases at V and 2 bases at J, with 9 bases between. The CDR3 totals 15 residues. The CDR3 sequence: CAISERGTTNEKLFF. CDR3 bases: TGTGCCATCAGTGAGCGGGGGACCACTAATGAAAAACTGTTTTTT.

The chain combines TRBV2 with TRBJ1-5; TRBD1 matches 7 bases. With 8 bases clipped from V and 0 bases from J, the junction kept 7 bases outside the gene matches. Germline V CDR1 and CDR2: SNHLY, FYNNEI. This CDR3 comprises 15 residues. CDR3 sequence: CASLSQGGSNQPQHF. The CDR3 DNA is TGTGCCAGCTTATCCCAGGGGGGTAGCAATCAGCCCCAGCATTTT.

CDR3 in DNA: TGTGCCAGCAGCCTAGGAGGTCGACAGGGCAATCAGCCCCAGCATTTT. Protein sequence: CASSLGGRQGNQPQHF. The V and J genes are TRBV4-2 and TRBJ1-5; D perhaps matches TRBD1 (6 bases). The CDR3 runs to 16 residues. Per germline, CDR1 LGHNA and CDR2 YNFKEQ. Trimming took off 4 bases at V and 2 bases at J, with 15 bases between the two ends.

The V and J genes are TRBV11-2 and TRBJ2-3; maybe TRBD2 (5 bases). The ends were cut back, 3 bases at V and 2 bases at J, with 9 bases in the middle. CDR1 and CDR2 (germline): SGHAT, FQNNGV. This CDR3 is 14 amino acids long. CDR3: CASSFRGLTDTQYF. In DNA form, the CDR3 reads TGTGCCAGCAGCTTTAGAGGGCTCACAGATACGCAGTATTTT.

This chain uses TRBV5-8 with TRBJ1-5; D is possibly TRBD1 (5 bases). Trimming cost V 1 base and J 9 bases, with 14 bases left between them. Germline V gene data show CDR1 as SGHTS and CDR2 as YDEGEE. The CDR3 length is 14 residues. The CDR3 DNA reads as TGTGCCAGCAGCTTGCGGGTGCCCGGGGGGCCCCAGCATTTT. Translated: CASSLRVPGGPQHF. The full variable domain, with the rest looked up from reference TRBV5-8 and TRBJ1-5, is EAGVTQSPTHLIKTRGQQATLRCSPISGHTSVYWYQQALGLGLQFLLWYDEGEERNRGNFPPRFSGRQFPNYSSELNVNALELEDSALYLCASSLRVPGGPQHFGDGTRLSIL.

V is TRBV9 and J is TRBJ2-3; tentative D call: TRBD2 (6 bases). The CDR3 runs to 15 residues. The V end lost 1 base, the J end lost 4 bases, and 13 bases lay between the germline ends. The germline gives CDR1 SGDLS, CDR2 YYNGEE. The CDR3 loop reads CASSVRGRDADTQYF. The CDR3 DNA follows: TGTGCCAGCAGCGTACGAGGGCGGGACGCAGATACGCAGTATTTT.

CDR3 amino acids: CASIPDRGQETQYF. DNA for the CDR3: TGTGCCAGCATTCCCGACAGGGGGCAAGAGACCCAGTACTTC. This chain uses TRBV2 with TRBJ2-5; 9 bases agree with TRBD1. CDR3 length equals 14 residues. In germline, CDR1 is SNHLY, CDR2 FYNNEI. Losses at the gene ends were 7 bases for V and 2 bases for J; bases not matched to a gene: 5.

The chain is built from TRBV5-4 and TRBJ1-1; D possibly corresponds to TRBD1 (6 bases). With 0 bases removed from V and 4 bases from J, the gap between germline ends came to 16 bases. Germline V lookup: CDR1 SGHNT, CDR2 YYREEE (reference sequence). The CDR3 is 16 amino acids. CDR3 protein: CASSLARGAGGTEAFF. The CDR3 nucleotides are TGTGCCAGCAGCTTGGCCCGGGGGGCTGGGGGCACTGAAGCTTTCTTT.

The rearrangement uses TRBV28 and TRBJ2-7; 8 bases line up with TRBD1. Germline assignment: CDR1 MDHEN and CDR2 SYDVKM. CDR3 size: 12 residues. V lost 10 bases to trimming and J lost 8 bases; unmatched junction nucleotides: 10. This CDR3 is CATSPRDRKQYF. The CDR3 nucleotides are TGTGCCACCAGCCCCCGGGACAGGAAGCAGTACTTC.

This clone was found a few times. The chain is built from TRBV30 and TRBJ2-4; 9 bases are shared with TRBD1. CDR3 length: 15 residues. CDR1 and CDR2 from the germline V gene are GTSNPN and SVGIG (reference sequence). Losses at the gene ends were 1 base for V and 2 bases for J; bases not matched to a gene: 3. Written as DNA, the CDR3 is TGTGCCTGGAGTGGGGGGACAGGGACCAAAAACATTCAGTACTTC. As protein: CAWSGGTGTKNIQYF.

This sequence joins TRBV27 and TRBJ1-6; 9 nucleotides match TRBD1. Germline V gene sequence: CDR1 MNHEY, CDR2 SMNVEV (reference sequence). J lost 9 bases, V lost 1 base, and 4 bases had no gene match. CDR3 length: 15 amino acids. The CDR3 here is CASSLLRDRVSPLHF. The CDR3 DNA is TGTGCCAGCAGTTTATTACGGGACAGGGTTTCACCCCTCCACTTT.

The chain links TRBV7-9 to TRBJ1-1; D is perhaps TRBD1 (5 bases). The germline V and J ends were trimmed by 5 bases and 0 bases, with 10 bases remaining between them. The CDR3 loop spans 14 amino acids. Germline CDR1 reads SEHNR; CDR2 reads FQNEAQ (reference sequence). The DNA of the CDR3 is TGTGCCAGCAGCCCCAGGGCCCTGAACACTGAAGCTTTCTTT. This sequence encodes CASSPRALNTEAFF.

The CDR3 spells CASSQSSGLAEYEQYF. DNA of the CDR3: TGCGCCAGCAGCCAATCATCCGGACTAGCGGAGTACGAGCAGTACTTC. The chain has TRBV4-1 and TRBJ2-7; 10 positions match TRBD2. Germline-derived CDR1 and CDR2 are MGHRA and YSYEKL. Trimming at V came to 2 bases and at J to 4 bases, leaving 8 bases not matched to a gene. The CDR3 is made up of 16 amino acids.

CDR3 residues: CASSSRTPYNEQFF. DNA of the CDR3: TGTGCCAGCAGTTCCCGGACACCCTACAATGAGCAGTTCTTC. The gene calls are TRBV7-2 and TRBJ2-1, with a tentative D call TRBD1 (5 bases). There are 14 residues in the CDR3. V was trimmed by 6 bases and J by 2 bases, leaving 11 bases between them. Germline lookup yields CDR1 SGHTA and CDR2 FQGNSA. Full variable domain (outside the CDR3, taken from reference TRBV7-2 and TRBJ2-1): GAGVSQSPSNKVTEKGKDVELRCDPISGHTALYWYRQSLGQGLEFLIYFQGNSAPDKSGLPSDRFSAERTGGSVSTLTIQRTQQEDSAVYLCASSSRTPYNEQFFGPGTRLTVL.

The chain recombines TRBV19 with TRBJ2-7, with 7 bases identical to TRBD1. The ends lost 3 bases at V and 3 bases at J; junction bases unmatched: 8. The V gene's germline CDR1 is LNHDA and CDR2 SQIVND (reference sequence). The CDR3 is made up of 15 amino acids. The CDR3 DNA is TGTGCCAGTAGTATGGGACAGAGTAGGGGCTACGAGCAGTACTTC. Translation gives CASSMGQSRGYEQYF.